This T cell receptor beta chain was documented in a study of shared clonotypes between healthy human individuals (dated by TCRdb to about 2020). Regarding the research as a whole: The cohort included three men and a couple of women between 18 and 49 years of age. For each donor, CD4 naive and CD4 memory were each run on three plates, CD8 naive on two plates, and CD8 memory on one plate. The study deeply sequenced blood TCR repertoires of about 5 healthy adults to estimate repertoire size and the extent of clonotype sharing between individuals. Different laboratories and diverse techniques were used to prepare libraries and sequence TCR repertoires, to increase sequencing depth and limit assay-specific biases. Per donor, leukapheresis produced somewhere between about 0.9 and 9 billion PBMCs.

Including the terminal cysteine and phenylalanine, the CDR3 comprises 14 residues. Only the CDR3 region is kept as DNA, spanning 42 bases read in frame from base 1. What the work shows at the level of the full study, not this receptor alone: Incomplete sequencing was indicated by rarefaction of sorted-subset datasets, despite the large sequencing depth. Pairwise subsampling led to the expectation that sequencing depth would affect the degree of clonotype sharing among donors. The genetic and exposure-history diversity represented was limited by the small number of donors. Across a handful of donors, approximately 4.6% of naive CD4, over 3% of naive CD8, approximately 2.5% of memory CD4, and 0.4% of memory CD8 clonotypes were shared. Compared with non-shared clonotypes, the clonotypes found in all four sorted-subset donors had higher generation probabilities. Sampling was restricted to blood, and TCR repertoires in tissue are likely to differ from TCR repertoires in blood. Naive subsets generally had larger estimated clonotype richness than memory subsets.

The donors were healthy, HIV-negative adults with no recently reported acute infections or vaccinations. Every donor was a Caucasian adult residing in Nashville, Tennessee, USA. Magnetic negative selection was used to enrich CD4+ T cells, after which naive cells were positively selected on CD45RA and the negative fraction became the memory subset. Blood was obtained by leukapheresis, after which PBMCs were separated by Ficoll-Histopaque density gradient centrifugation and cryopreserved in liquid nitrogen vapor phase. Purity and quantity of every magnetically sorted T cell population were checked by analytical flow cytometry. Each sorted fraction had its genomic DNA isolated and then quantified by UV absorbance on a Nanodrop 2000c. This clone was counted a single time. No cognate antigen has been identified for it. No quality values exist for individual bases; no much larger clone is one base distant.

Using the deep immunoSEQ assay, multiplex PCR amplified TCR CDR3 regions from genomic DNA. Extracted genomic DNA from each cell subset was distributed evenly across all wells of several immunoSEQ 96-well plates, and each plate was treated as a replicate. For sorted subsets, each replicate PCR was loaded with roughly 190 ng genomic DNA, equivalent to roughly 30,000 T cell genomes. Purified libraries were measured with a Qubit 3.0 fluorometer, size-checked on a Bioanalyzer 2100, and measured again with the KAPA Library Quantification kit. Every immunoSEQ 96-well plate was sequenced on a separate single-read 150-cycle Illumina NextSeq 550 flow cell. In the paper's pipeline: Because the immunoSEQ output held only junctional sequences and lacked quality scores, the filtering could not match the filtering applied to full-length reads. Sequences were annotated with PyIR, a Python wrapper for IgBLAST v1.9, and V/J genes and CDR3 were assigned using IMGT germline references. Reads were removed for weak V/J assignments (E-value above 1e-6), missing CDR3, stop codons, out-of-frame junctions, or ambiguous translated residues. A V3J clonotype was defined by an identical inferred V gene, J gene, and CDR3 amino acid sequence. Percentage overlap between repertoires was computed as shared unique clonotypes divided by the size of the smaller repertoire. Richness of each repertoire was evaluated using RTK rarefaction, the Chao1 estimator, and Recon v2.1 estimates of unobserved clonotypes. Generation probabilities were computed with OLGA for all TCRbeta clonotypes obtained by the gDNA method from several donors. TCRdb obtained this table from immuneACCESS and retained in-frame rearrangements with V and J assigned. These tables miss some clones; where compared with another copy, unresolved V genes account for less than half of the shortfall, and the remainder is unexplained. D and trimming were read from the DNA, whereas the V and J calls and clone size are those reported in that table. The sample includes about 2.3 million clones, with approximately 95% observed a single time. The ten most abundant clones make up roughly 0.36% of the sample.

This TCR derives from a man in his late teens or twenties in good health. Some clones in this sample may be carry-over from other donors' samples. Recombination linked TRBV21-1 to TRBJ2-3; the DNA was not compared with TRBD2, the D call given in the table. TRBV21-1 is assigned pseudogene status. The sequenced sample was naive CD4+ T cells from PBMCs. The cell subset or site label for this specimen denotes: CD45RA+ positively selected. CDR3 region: CASTCGSSIDTQYF. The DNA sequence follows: TGTGCCAGCACATGTGGGTCTAGCATAGATACGCAGTATTTT.